This passage covers 28 T cell receptor beta chains from one sample sequenced in a study of control samples from healthy donors and cancer patients. The table came from immunoSEQ multiplex PCR; TCRdb's copy has only in-frame clones and leaves some out. The sample has fewer than 50,000 clones, around 90% seen once. Sequencing was performed on PBMCs. The receptor source for this set is a man aged 25 to 45 with colorectal cancer.

The sample holds one count of this clone. The chain is built from TRBV5-1 and TRBJ2-3, with 15 bases aligning to TRBD2. The CDR3 consists of 15 residues. Looked up from germline, CDR1 is SGHRS and CDR2 is YFSETQ. V dropped 3 bases and J dropped 4; count of bases not matched to a gene: 0. The CDR3 is CASSWTSGGADTQYF. The CDR3 bases are TGCGCCAGCAGCTGGACTAGCGGGGGGGCAGATACGCAGTATTTT.

The chain uses TRBV25-1 and TRBJ1-4, with TRBD1 matching over 7 bases. Germline V CDR1 and CDR2: MGHDK, SYGVNS. The V and J ends lost 9 bases and 5 bases, in that order; junction bases with no gene match: 6. The CDR3 consists of 13 residues. The DNA of the CDR3 is TGTGCCAGTGGTGGGACAGTCAATGAAAAACTGTTTTTT. This encodes CASGGTVNEKLFF.

The chain links TRBV9 to TRBJ2-1; D call uncertain. The CDR3 is 16 residues long. Germline loops: CDR1 SGDLS, CDR2 YYNGEE. The V and J ends lost 0 bases and 0 bases respectively, with 10 bases between them. The CDR3 loop is CASSVGAASSYNEQFF. The CDR3, as DNA: TGTGCCAGCAGCGTAGGAGCAGCCAGCTCCTACAATGAGCAGTTCTTC.

The chain carries TRBV6-1 and TRBJ2-1; D remains ambiguous. From germline, CDR1 is MNHNS and CDR2 SASEGT. The CDR3 totals 13 residues. V gave up 1 base and J gave up 6 bases, with 7 bases separating them. The CDR3 nucleotides read TGTGCCAGCAGTGAAGTGACTCCCAATGAGCAGTTCTTC. Amino acid sequence: CASSEVTPNEQFF.

This clone was detected once. Here the CDR3 reads CASSRGRAVEKLFF. In DNA form, the CDR3 reads TGTGCCAGCAGCCGCGGCCGGGCGGTTGAAAAACTGTTTTTT. This chain joins TRBV6-2 or TRBV6-3 and TRBJ1-4; D is ambiguous. Trimming removed 6 bases from V and 7 bases from J, with 15 bases in between. This CDR3 comprises 14 residues. Germline assignment: CDR1 MNHEY and CDR2 SVGEGT.

In this sample, this clone turned up a few times. The J gene is TRBJ1-5, the V gene TRBV6-2 or TRBV6-3, with D uncertain. The germline gives CDR1 MNHEY, CDR2 SVGEGT. CDR3 size: 16 residues. The V end was cut by 4 bases, the J end by 2 bases, with 15 bases between. The CDR3 loop reads CASSWIGIDGNQPQHF. The CDR3 DNA sequence: TGTGCCAGCAGTTGGATTGGGATAGACGGCAATCAGCCCCAGCATTTT.

This chain uses TRBV11-2 with TRBJ1-2; tentative D call: TRBD1 (5 bases). V lost 0 bases, J lost 4 bases, and 12 bases lay in between. The CDR3 is made up of 15 amino acids. Per germline, CDR1 SGHAT and CDR2 FQNNGV. As DNA, the CDR3 is TGTGCCAGCAGCTTAGAGGGACTTGAGGGCTATGGCTACACCTTC. Translated: CASSLEGLEGYGYTF.

This chain links TRBV6-5 with TRBJ1-3; D unclear. Germline V lookup: CDR1 MNHEY, CDR2 SVGAGI. V was shortened by 0 bases and J by 4 bases, with 7 bases between the two germline ends. CDR3 size: 14 residues. As DNA, the CDR3 is TGTGCCAGCAGTTACTCTTACTCAGGAAACACCATATATTTT. Translated: CASSYSYSGNTIYF.

The chain has TRBV6-1 and TRBJ2-7; D might be TRBD2 (5 bases). The CDR3 loop spans 14 amino acids. Trimming took 2 bases from V and 1 from J, leaving 9 bases between them. The germline gives CDR1 MNHNS, CDR2 SASEGT. CDR3: CASSETGRSYEQYF. CDR3 bases: TGTGCCAGCAGTGAAACGGGGAGATCCTACGAGCAGTACTTC.

V is TRBV5-1 and J is TRBJ1-2, with 11 bases matching TRBD1. The CDR3 contains 14 residues. With V trimmed by 5 bases and J by 7 bases, 7 bases remained unmatched. Germline CDR1 SGHRS, CDR2 YFSETQ. Here the CDR3 DNA reads TGCGCCAGCAGGGAGGGACAGGGGGACAGTGGCTACACCTTC. Protein sequence: CASREGQGDSGYTF. Variable domain in full (rest from reference TRBV5-1 and TRBJ1-2): KAGVTQTPRYLIKTRGQQVTLSCSPISGHRSVSWYQQTPGQGLQFLFEYFSETQRNKGNFPGRFSGRQFSNSRSEMNVSTLELGDSALYLCASREGQGDSGYTFGSGTRLTVV.

This chain joins TRBV19 and TRBJ1-6, with TRBD1 matching 7 bases. This CDR3 is 19 amino acids long. Trimming cost V 5 bases and J 0 bases; bases outside gene matches: 13. Germline V lookup: CDR1 LNHDA, CDR2 SQIVND (reference sequence). The CDR3 is CASSSVVQGSSSYNSPLHF. DNA for the CDR3: TGTGCCAGTAGTTCGGTTGTACAGGGGTCGAGCTCCTATAATTCACCCCTCCACTTT. The whole variable domain, filled in from reference TRBV19 and TRBJ1-6, reads DGGITQSPKYLFRKEGQNVTLSCEQNLNHDAMYWYRQDPGQGLRLIYYSQIVNDFQKGDIAEGYSVSREKKESFPLTVTSAQKNPTAFYLCASSSVVQGSSSYNSPLHFGNGTRLTVT.

The CDR3 protein is CASSLDASQRYGYTF. CDR3 in DNA: TGTGCCAGCAGCTTAGACGCCTCCCAGAGGTATGGCTACACCTTC. The chain employs TRBV7-2 and TRBJ1-2; D remains ambiguous. Looked up from germline, CDR1 is SGHTA and CDR2 is FQGNSA. The CDR3 covers 15 residues. Deletions cut 1 base from V and 5 bases from J, with 14 bases between.

This sequence joins TRBV9 and TRBJ1-3, with 8 bases matching TRBD1. CDR3 length: 17 residues. Germline CDR1 is SGDLS and CDR2 is YYNGEE. J was trimmed by 8 bases and V by 0 bases; bases with no gene match: 13. DNA of the CDR3: TGTGCCAGCAGCGTAGCTGGACAGGGAAGAATTCAAGACACCATATATTTT. Translating it yields CASSVAGQGRIQDTIYF. Looking up the rest from reference TRBV9 and TRBJ1-3 gives the full variable domain: DSGVTQTPKHLITATGQRVTLRCSPRSGDLSVYWYQQSLDQGLQFLIQYYNGEERAKGNILERFSAQQFPDLHSELNLSSLELGDSALYFCASSVAGQGRIQDTIYFGEGSWLTVV.

The CDR3 reads CASIEDRGLTGELFF. The CDR3 nucleotides read TGTGCCAGCATCGAGGACAGGGGGCTTACCGGGGAGCTGTTTTTT. The rearrangement uses TRBV19 and TRBJ2-2; 11 bases line up with TRBD1. The CDR3 has 15 amino acids. CDR1 and CDR2 (germline): LNHDA, SQIVND (reference sequence). With 9 bases clipped from V and 5 bases from J, the junction kept 8 bases outside the gene matches.

This chain connects TRBV7-9 to TRBJ2-1; 8 bases align to TRBD1. Trimming cost V 5 bases and J 2 bases; bases outside gene matches: 5. CDR1 SEHNR and CDR2 FQNEAQ come from the germline V gene (reference sequence). The CDR3 runs to 15 residues. The CDR3: CASSPRQGTYNEQFF. The CDR3 DNA reads as TGTGCCAGCAGCCCCCGACAGGGGACCTACAATGAGCAGTTCTTC.

The chain employs TRBV19 and TRBJ1-1, with no clear D. V was trimmed by 8 bases and J by 1 base, leaving 14 bases between them. The CDR3 has 14 residues. Germline CDR1 and CDR2: LNHDA and SQIVND (reference sequence). The CDR3 reads CASLRQPPNTEAFF. Written as DNA, the CDR3 is TGTGCCAGTCTACGCCAGCCGCCGAACACTGAAGCTTTCTTT.

V usage is TRBV7-6 and J usage is TRBJ2-1, with a tentative D call TRBD2 (6 bases). V gave up 2 bases and J gave up 6 bases, with 17 bases separating them. CDR3 length equals 16 residues. CDR1 is SGHVS, CDR2 FNYEAQ, per germline. CDR3 bases: TGTGCCAGCAGCTTAAGGAGGATCGTGGGGGGCAATGAGCAGTTCTTC. It codes for CASSLRRIVGGNEQFF.

The chain couples TRBV2 to TRBJ1-1; the D is unclear. With 7 bases removed from V and 2 bases from J, the gap between germline ends came to 14 bases. This CDR3 contains 14 residues. Germline V gene sequence: CDR1 SNHLY, CDR2 FYNNEI. The CDR3 DNA follows: TGTGCCAGCACCCCTACAGAAGCTAACACTGAAGCTTTCTTT. It translates to CASTPTEANTEAFF. The whole variable domain, remainder taken from reference TRBV2 and TRBJ1-1, is EPEVTQTPSHQVTQMGQEVILRCVPISNHLYFYWYRQILGQKVEFLVSFYNNEISEKSEIFDDQFSVERPDGSNFTLKIRSTKLEDSAMYFCASTPTEANTEAFFGQGTRLTVV.

The chain recombines TRBV4-3 with TRBJ2-3, with D maybe TRBD2 (7 bases). Per the germline V gene, CDR1 is LGHNA and CDR2 is YSLEER. The CDR3 runs to 15 residues. Trimming stripped 0 bases from V and 6 bases from J, with 13 bases between. The CDR3 region is CASSQDRGGGDTQYF. CDR3 sequence (DNA): TGCGCCAGCAGCCAAGATAGGGGGGGCGGGGATACGCAGTATTTT.

The chain uses TRBV7-6 and TRBJ1-2; tentatively, D is TRBD1 (5 bases). The CDR3 extends over 14 amino acids. V was cut by 1 base and J by 8 bases, with 14 bases left in between. The germline V gene has CDR1 SGHVS and CDR2 FNYEAQ. This CDR3 is CASSLGSGKGGYTF. DNA of the CDR3: TGTGCCAGCAGCTTAGGCTCAGGGAAAGGAGGCTACACCTTC.

This chain joins TRBV30 and TRBJ1-2; unclear D gene. Trimming cost V 1 base and J 0 bases, with 6 bases left between them. The CDR3 extends over 13 amino acids. CDR1 and CDR2 from the germline V gene are GTSNPN and SVGIG (reference sequence). The DNA of the CDR3 is TGTGCCTGGAGTGAGGACTCTAACTATGGCTACACCTTC. Amino acids: CAWSEDSNYGYTF.

This clone occurred once. The V and J genes are TRBV3-1 (or the pseudogene TRBV3-2) and TRBJ2-4; D possibly corresponds to TRBD2 (5 bases). CDR1 is LGHDT, CDR2 YNNKEL, per germline (reference sequence). Trimming removed 1 base from V and 2 bases from J, with 18 bases in between. The CDR3 is 18 residues long. The CDR3 DNA sequence: TGTGCCAGCAGCCAAGCTTGGGAGATAAGTCAGCCCAAAAACATTCAGTACTTC. Translated, it gives CASSQAWEISQPKNIQYF.

The chain couples TRBV9 to TRBJ1-3; D gene uncertain. Germline assignment: CDR1 SGDLS and CDR2 YYNGEE. The CDR3 runs to 15 residues. V shed 0 bases and J shed 2 bases, with 9 bases lying between them. CDR3 in amino acids: CASSVGAGPGNTIYF. The CDR3 DNA is TGTGCCAGCAGCGTAGGGGCCGGCCCTGGAAACACCATATATTTT.

This chain joins TRBV19 and TRBJ1-5; TRBD1 aligns across 7 bases. Trimming took 5 bases from V and 3 from J; bases not matched to a gene: 7. This CDR3 spans 15 amino acids. Germline V gene lookup returns CDR1 LNHDA and CDR2 SQIVND (reference sequence). The CDR3 sequence is CASSFQGQFNQPQHF. The DNA for the CDR3 is TGTGCCAGTAGTTTTCAGGGACAGTTCAATCAGCCCCAGCATTTT.

This chain joins TRBV7-9 and TRBJ1-1; TRBD1 agrees at 7 bases. The CDR3 is made up of 14 amino acids. Germline lookup yields CDR1 SEHNR and CDR2 FQNEAQ (reference sequence). The V segment lost 3 bases and the J segment 7 bases; nucleotides outside the gene matches: 8. CDR3 coding DNA: TGTGCCAGCAGCTTCGGAGGGGGCAGTGGTGAAGCTTTCTTT. Its translation is CASSFGGGSGEAFF.

V is TRBV4-3 and J is TRBJ1-5; no firm D call. The CDR3 has 13 residues. V lost 0 bases and J lost 4, with 4 bases in between. Per the germline V gene, CDR1 is LGHNA and CDR2 is YSLEER. As DNA, the CDR3 is TGCGCCAGCAGCCAAGACAGAAATCAGCCCCAGCATTTT. Translated: CASSQDRNQPQHF.

The rearrangement links TRBV10-3 to TRBJ2-2, with D maybe TRBD2 (6 bases). V lost 11 bases, J lost 4 bases, and 14 bases lay in between. Germline V lookup: CDR1 ENHRY, CDR2 SYGVKD. The CDR3 covers 13 residues. CDR3 sequence: CAYRGLTTGELFF. As DNA, the CDR3 is TGTGCCTATAGGGGACTTACCACCGGGGAGCTGTTTTTT.

This clone was observed a handful of times. The rearrangement links TRBV30 to TRBJ1-2; D gene ambiguous. Germline assignment: CDR1 GTSNPN and CDR2 SVGIG (reference sequence). Trimming pared 3 bases from V and 1 base from J, leaving 9 bases between. This CDR3 comprises 13 residues. The CDR3 DNA sequence: TGTGCCTGGAGCTTGGACCATAACTATGGCTACACCTTC. This sequence encodes CAWSLDHNYGYTF.